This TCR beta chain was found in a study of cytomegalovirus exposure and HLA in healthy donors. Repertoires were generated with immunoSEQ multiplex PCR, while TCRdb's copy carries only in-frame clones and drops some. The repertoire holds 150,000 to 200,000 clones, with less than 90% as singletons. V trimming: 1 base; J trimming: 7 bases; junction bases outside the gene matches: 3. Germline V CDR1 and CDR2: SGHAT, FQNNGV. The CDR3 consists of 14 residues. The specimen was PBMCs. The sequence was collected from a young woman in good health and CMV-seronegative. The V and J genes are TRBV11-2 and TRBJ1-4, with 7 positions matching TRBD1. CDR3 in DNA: TGTGCCAGCAGCTTAGTGGCAGGGGGTGAAAAACTGTTTTTT. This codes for CASSLVAGGEKLFF. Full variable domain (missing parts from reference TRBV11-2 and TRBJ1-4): EAGVAQSPRYKIIEKRQSVAFWCNPISGHATLYWYQQILGQGPKLLIQFQNNGVVDDSQLPKDRFSAERLKGVDSTLKIQPAKLEDSAVYLCASSLVAGGEKLFFGSGTQLSVL.